Each of the 21 T cell receptor beta chains below was sequenced from the same sample in a study of lymphopenia after photon versus proton radiotherapy. Generated by immunoSEQ multiplex PCR, the TCRdb table keeps only in-frame clones and is missing some. The data contain about 12,000 clones, 88% of them singletons. The specimen was peripheral blood, collected from a patient treated with photon-based radiotherapy. The receptors derive from a man aged 60-69 years with pancreatic cancer.

This sequence joins TRBV4-3 and TRBJ1-5; D may be TRBD1 (5 bases). CDR1 and CDR2 from the germline V gene are LGHNA and YSLEER. CDR3 size: 16 residues. V was trimmed by 0 bases and J by 0 bases, leaving 9 bases between them. The CDR3 nucleotides read TGCGCCAGCAGCCAAGAGTGGGGGTATAGCAATCAGCCCCAGCATTTT. Translated, it gives CASSQEWGYSNQPQHF.

The genes are TRBV4-2 and TRBJ2-7; weak D call: TRBD2 (6 bases). CDR3 size: 14 residues. Looked up from germline, CDR1 is LGHNA and CDR2 is YNFKEQ. V was clipped by 0 bases and J by 4 bases, with 10 bases between them. The DNA for the CDR3 is TGTGCCAGCAGCCAAGAGGGGAGCGGGTACGAGCAGTACTTC. This codes for CASSQEGSGYEQYF.

The chain couples TRBV4-1 to TRBJ1-2, with 7 positions matching TRBD1. There are 18 residues in the CDR3. The V gene end was trimmed by 1 base and the J gene end by 8 bases; junction bases not matched to a gene: 19. The V gene's germline CDR1 is MGHRA and CDR2 YSYEKL. As DNA, the CDR3 is TGCGCCAGCAGCCAAGGTTACTACGGGACAGACAAACTCATCGGCTACACCTTC. Residues: CASSQGYYGTDKLIGYTF.

This clone appeared once. J is TRBJ2-1 and V is TRBV19, with D tentatively TRBD1 (6 bases). Trimming stripped 6 bases from V and 9 bases from J, with 18 bases between. CDR1 is LNHDA and CDR2 is SQIVND in the germline V gene (reference sequence). The CDR3 spans 14 residues. CDR3 in DNA: TGTGCCAGTAGCGTTGGGACACCGGCGGGTGAGCAGTTCTTC. This sequence encodes CASSVGTPAGEQFF.

The J gene is TRBJ1-4, the V gene TRBV19; D remains unclear. CDR1 is LNHDA, CDR2 SQIVND, per germline (reference sequence). V shed 6 bases and J shed 7 bases, with 6 bases lying between them. The CDR3 is 11 amino acids. CDR3 sequence (DNA): TGTGCCAGTAGGCTGTTTGAAAAACTGTTTTTT. The encoded protein is CASRLFEKLFF.

This chain uses TRBV5-8 with TRBJ2-1; D may be TRBD2 (7 bases). The CDR3 runs 15 residues. The V and J ends lost 2 bases and 5 bases respectively, with 14 bases between them. CDR1 is SGHTS and CDR2 is YDEGEE in the germline V gene. The CDR3 sequence: CASSFRGGKNNEQFF. CDR3 sequence (DNA): TGTGCCAGCAGCTTTAGGGGGGGGAAAAACAATGAGCAGTTCTTC. Drawing the rest from reference TRBV5-8 and TRBJ2-1, the complete variable domain is EAGVTQSPTHLIKTRGQQATLRCSPISGHTSVYWYQQALGLGLQFLLWYDEGEERNRGNFPPRFSGRQFPNYSSELNVNALELEDSALYLCASSFRGGKNNEQFFGPGTRLTVL.

The chain carries TRBV19 and TRBJ1-5; 9 bases match TRBD1. Germline V lookup: CDR1 LNHDA, CDR2 SQIVND (reference sequence). The ends lost 3 bases at V and 3 bases at J; junction bases unmatched: 3. The CDR3 sequence is 15 residues long. The CDR3 protein is CASSMGTGYNQPQHF. The DNA for the CDR3 is TGTGCCAGTAGTATGGGGACAGGGTACAATCAGCCCCAGCATTTT. Supplemented by reference TRBV19 and TRBJ1-5, the full variable domain reads DGGITQSPKYLFRKEGQNVTLSCEQNLNHDAMYWYRQDPGQGLRLIYYSQIVNDFQKGDIAEGYSVSREKKESFPLTVTSAQKNPTAFYLCASSMGTGYNQPQHFGDGTRLSIL.

The rearrangement links TRBV5-4 to TRBJ2-3; D is possibly TRBD1 or TRBD2 (5 bases each). Germline lookup yields CDR1 SGHNT and CDR2 YYREEE (reference sequence). The CDR3 loop spans 14 amino acids. The V gene lost 4 bases and the J gene lost 3 bases, with 12 bases spanning the gap. Written as DNA, the CDR3 is TGTGCCAGCAGCCCCGGGGCCGAGACAGATACGCAGTATTTT. It yields the protein CASSPGAETDTQYF.

This sequence joins TRBV6-5 and TRBJ2-7; possibly TRBD1 for D (6 bases). V was clipped by 2 bases and J by 6 bases, with 17 bases between them. The length of the CDR3 is 15 residues. Germline V lookup: CDR1 MNHEY, CDR2 SVGAGI. The CDR3 nucleotides are TGTGCCAGCAGTTACGCCGCAGGGGCCGTTAGCGAGCAGTACTTC. Translation gives CASSYAAGAVSEQYF.

The genes are TRBV30 and TRBJ1-6; D not resolved. CDR3 size: 13 residues. Germline V CDR1 and CDR2: GTSNPN, SVGIG (reference sequence). V was trimmed by 7 bases and J by 7 bases, leaving 14 bases between them. CDR3 sequence: CALEVSPNSPLHF. The DNA for the CDR3 is TGTGCCTTGGAGGTGAGTCCGAATTCACCCCTCCACTTT.

The rearrangement joins TRBV5-4 to TRBJ1-2, with TRBD1 identical over 8 bases. V lost 5 bases, J lost 3 bases, and 9 bases stayed unmatched. CDR3 size: 15 residues. Germline-derived CDR1 and CDR2 are SGHNT and YYREEE (reference sequence). CDR3 residues: CASRLSRGLDYGYTF. The CDR3 DNA reads TGTGCCAGCAGACTTAGCAGGGGGCTAGACTATGGCTACACCTTC.

The DNA for the CDR3 is TGTGCCAGCAGCTCAGGACAGGTGCAATACGAGCAGTACTTC. The encoded protein is CASSSGQVQYEQYF. V gene TRBV7-9 combines with J gene TRBJ2-7, with 7 bases lining up with TRBD1. Losses at the gene ends were 4 bases for V and 4 bases for J; bases not matched to a gene: 7. The CDR3 consists of 14 residues. Looked up from germline, CDR1 is SEHNR and CDR2 is FQNEAQ (reference sequence).

This chain connects TRBV27 to TRBJ1-2; D not certain. Trimming cost V 2 bases and J 2 bases, with 12 bases left between them. This CDR3 comprises 15 residues. Germline V gene lookup returns CDR1 MNHEY and CDR2 SMNVEV (reference sequence). In DNA form, the CDR3 reads TGTGCCAGCAGTTTAGCCCACGGGAACAACTATGGCTACACCTTC. This encodes CASSLAHGNNYGYTF.

The chain combines TRBV14 with TRBJ2-1; TRBD1 is a possible D gene (6 bases). This CDR3 comprises 13 residues. The germline V and J ends were trimmed by 4 bases and 6 bases, with 10 bases remaining between them. From germline, CDR1 is SGHDN and CDR2 FVKESK. The CDR3 coding sequence is TGTGCCAGCAGCCTGGGGGCCCTCAATGAGCAGTTCTTC. This sequence encodes CASSLGALNEQFF.

This clone was observed a single time. The V gene is TRBV7-9, the J gene TRBJ1-2; D remains unclear. Germline V lookup: CDR1 SEHNR, CDR2 FQNEAQ (reference sequence). The CDR3 consists of 13 residues. V dropped 7 bases and J dropped 3 bases, with 12 bases sitting between them. In nucleotides, the CDR3 is TGTGCCAGCACTTCGGAGTTATACTATGGCTACACCTTC. This sequence encodes CASTSELYYGYTF.

The chain carries TRBV7-3 and TRBJ1-1, with a possible D match to TRBD1 (5 bases). The V and J ends lost 5 bases and 3 bases respectively, with 10 bases between them. Germline CDR1 SGHTA, CDR2 FQGTGA. The CDR3 sequence is 13 residues long. The CDR3 here is CASSRGVDTEAFF. CDR3 in DNA: TGTGCCAGCAGCCGAGGGGTAGACACTGAAGCTTTCTTT.

This clone turned up a few times. This chain connects TRBV29-1 to TRBJ2-7; D gene ambiguous. This CDR3 has 13 amino acids. V lost 3 bases and J 6 bases, leaving 15 bases between the germline ends. Per the germline V gene, CDR1 is SQVTM and CDR2 is ANQGSEA. The CDR3 DNA reads as TGCAGCGTTGACGAGTACGGAACCTTCGAGCAGTACTTC. Amino acids: CSVDEYGTFEQYF.

The chain combines TRBV5-4 with TRBJ1-1; D gene uncertain. The CDR3 extends over 15 amino acids. Trimming shortened V by 4 bases and J by 1 base, and 14 bases separated the two germline ends. In germline, CDR1 is SGHNT, CDR2 YYREEE (reference sequence). The CDR3 region has the DNA TGTGCCAGCAGCCTAAGAGGGCGGGCGAACACTGAAGCTTTCTTT. It codes for CASSLRGRANTEAFF.

The gene calls are TRBV4-2 and TRBJ2-6; TRBD1 matches 7 bases. The ends lost 6 bases at V and 1 base at J; junction bases unmatched: 9. CDR3 length: 17 amino acids. CDR1 and CDR2 from the germline V gene are LGHNA and YNFKEQ. CDR3 nucleotide sequence: TGTGCCAGCAGTGAAGGGGGCGCCAATTCTGGGGCCAACGTCCTGACTTTC. Protein sequence: CASSEGGANSGANVLTF.

CDR3 DNA: TGTGCCAGCAGTTACTCGGAGTACTACGAGCAGTACTTC. Its protein product is CASSYSEYYEQYF. This chain joins TRBV6-5 and TRBJ2-7; no clear D. V shed 0 bases and J shed 3 bases, with 6 bases lying between them. The CDR3 covers 13 residues. Germline V gene lookup returns CDR1 MNHEY and CDR2 SVGAGI.

The gene calls are TRBV6-5 and TRBJ2-1, with 7 nucleotides matching TRBD2. Germline CDR1 is MNHEY and CDR2 is SVGAGI. The CDR3 contains 14 residues. The V and J ends lost 5 bases and 9 bases, in that order; junction bases with no gene match: 10. Written as DNA, the CDR3 is TGTGCCAGCAGTCGCCCGGGGGGAGGCCGTGAGCAGTTCTTC. Translating gives CASSRPGGGREQFF.